Each of the 20 T cell receptor beta chains below was sequenced from the same sample in a study of blood T cell repertoires in COVID-19. Profiled with immunoSEQ multiplex PCR; TCRdb holds only in-frame clones, not every one. The profile shows around 99,000 clones, 80% of them singletons. Sequencing was done on a sample of peripheral blood. These receptors came from a man aged 50 to 60 who had recovered from COVID-19.

The rearrangement links TRBV7-3 to TRBJ2-1; 10 positions match TRBD1. V shed 6 bases, J shed 9 bases, and the junction held 8 bases outside the gene matches. The germline V gene encodes CDR1 SGHTA and CDR2 FQGTGA. The CDR3 length is 14 residues. The CDR3 protein is CASSPGTGATEQFF. The CDR3 DNA reads as TGTGCCAGCAGTCCCGGGACAGGGGCCACTGAGCAGTTCTTC.

The J gene is TRBJ2-1, the V gene TRBV3-1 (or the pseudogene TRBV3-2); tentatively, D is TRBD1 (6 bases). CDR3 length equals 15 residues. CDR1 is LGHDT and CDR2 is YNNKEL in the germline V gene (reference sequence). V lost 4 bases and J 7 bases, leaving 17 bases between the germline ends. CDR3 DNA sequence: TGTGCCAGCAGCCCTAACGGACAGTTGGGGAATGAGCAGTTCTTC. Amino acid sequence: CASSPNGQLGNEQFF.

This chain uses TRBV6-5 with TRBJ2-7, with a tentative D call TRBD1 (5 bases). CDR3 size: 14 residues. The V end lost 7 bases, the J end lost 2 bases, and 15 bases lay between the germline ends. Germline V gives CDR1 MNHEY, CDR2 SVGAGI. CDR3 coding DNA: TGTGCCAGCACGGAATATAGGGGCACCTACGAGCAGTACTTC. Its translation is CASTEYRGTYEQYF.

The genes are TRBV7-2 and TRBJ1-6; D remains unclear. Germline V gives CDR1 SGHTA, CDR2 FQGNSA. Trimming cost V 5 bases and J 4 bases, with 3 bases left between them. CDR3 length: 12 residues. The CDR3 region is CASSLYNSPLHF. The CDR3 DNA reads TGTGCCAGCAGCCTTTATAATTCACCCCTCCACTTT.

The V and J genes are TRBV7-2 and TRBJ2-1, with TRBD2 matching over 7 bases. Trimming removed 6 bases from V and 9 bases from J; junction bases left unmatched: 17. Per the germline V gene, CDR1 is SGHTA and CDR2 is FQGNSA. CDR3 length equals 16 residues. The CDR3 DNA is TGTGCCAGCAGGTTTTCAGCGGGGATATGGGATGGTGAGCAGTTCTTC. This translates into CASRFSAGIWDGEQFF.

The chain joins TRBV6-5 to TRBJ1-6, with 8 bases aligning to TRBD1. Germline CDR1 is MNHEY and CDR2 is SVGAGI. J was trimmed by 8 bases and V by 1 base; bases with no gene match: 4. The CDR3 consists of 15 residues. CDR3 residues: CASSYFATGDSPLHF. The CDR3 DNA follows: TGTGCCAGCAGTTACTTCGCGACAGGGGATTCACCCCTCCACTTT.

The chain is built from TRBV18 and TRBJ1-6; 8 bases are shared with TRBD1. Germline V CDR1 and CDR2: KGHSH, LQKENI. V trimming: 3 bases; J trimming: 0 bases; junction bases outside the gene matches: 7. The CDR3 consists of 18 residues. This CDR3 is CASSPDRAHSSYNSPLHF. CDR3 bases: TGTGCCAGCTCACCGGACAGGGCGCATAGCTCCTATAATTCACCCCTCCACTTT.

The rearrangement links TRBV4-3 to TRBJ1-1; the D is unclear. The CDR3 is made up of 14 amino acids. The V gene's germline CDR1 is LGHNA and CDR2 YSLEER. The germline V and J ends were trimmed by 0 bases and 4 bases, with 9 bases remaining between them. In nucleotides, the CDR3 is TGCGCCAGCAGCCAAGAAGGAGTAGGCACTGAAGCTTTCTTT. Its translation is CASSQEGVGTEAFF.

The rearrangement uses TRBV6-5 and TRBJ1-2; 10 bases line up with TRBD1. V lost 7 bases, J lost 5 bases, and 4 bases stayed unmatched. The CDR3 has 13 amino acids. Germline V gene sequence: CDR1 MNHEY, CDR2 SVGAGI. DNA of the CDR3: TGTGCCAGCACTCGACAGGGGGCGTATGGCTACACCTTC. Translation gives CASTRQGAYGYTF.

The chain combines TRBV6-5 with TRBJ2-5; D perhaps matches TRBD1 (5 bases). CDR3 length equals 13 residues. From germline, CDR1 is MNHEY and CDR2 SVGAGI. V lost 7 bases, J lost 7 bases, and 16 bases lay in between. The CDR3 sequence: CASIPRRGGTQYF. For the CDR3, the DNA is TGTGCCAGCATTCCCCGAAGGGGCGGGACCCAGTACTTC.

The V and J genes are TRBV6-2 or TRBV6-3 and TRBJ2-2; 9 bases are a match to TRBD1. Trimming cost V 4 bases and J 5 bases; bases outside gene matches: 2. The CDR3 runs to 14 residues. CDR1 and CDR2 (germline): MNHEY, SVGEGT. This CDR3 is CASSSQGATGELFF. CDR3 coding DNA: TGTGCCAGCAGTTCACAGGGGGCGACCGGGGAGCTGTTTTTT.

The V and J genes are TRBV5-1 and TRBJ1-6; TRBD1 aligns across 9 bases. This CDR3 is built from 17 residues. Germline lookup yields CDR1 SGHRS and CDR2 YFSETQ. V was pared by 5 bases and J by 5 bases, with 11 bases of the junction left unmatched. The CDR3 region is CASRPDPGQGNNSPLHF. Written as DNA, the CDR3 is TGCGCCAGCAGACCAGACCCGGGACAGGGAAATAATTCACCCCTCCACTTT.

This clone has just a few counts. This rearrangement joins TRBV12-3 or TRBV12-4 to TRBJ1-1; TRBD1 aligns across 9 bases. J gave up 11 bases and V 6 bases, and 7 bases lay outside the gene matches. This CDR3 region has 12 residues. CDR3 region: CASRPGQGRAFF. CDR3 coding DNA: TGTGCCAGCAGACCGGGACAGGGTCGGGCTTTCTTT.

This rearrangement joins TRBV28 to TRBJ2-1; D is ambiguous. V lost 5 bases and J lost 7, with 6 bases in between. This CDR3 has 11 residues. CDR1 and CDR2 from the germline V gene are MDHEN and SYDVKM. The CDR3 sequence is CASSIANEQFF. The CDR3 nucleotides are TGTGCCAGCAGTATAGCAAATGAGCAGTTCTTC.

This chain connects TRBV4-3 to TRBJ2-7; TRBD2 matches at 7 bases. Trimming at V came to 0 bases and at J to 7 bases, leaving 9 bases not matched to a gene. CDR1 is LGHNA, CDR2 YSLEER, per germline. This CDR3 has 15 residues. DNA of the CDR3: TGCGCCAGCAGCCAAGACTGGCAGGGAGGGAGGGAGCAGTACTTC. It specifies CASSQDWQGGREQYF.

This chain uses TRBV9 with TRBJ2-5; no reliable D call. In germline, CDR1 is SGDLS, CDR2 YYNGEE. V gave up 0 bases and J gave up 1 base, with 4 bases separating them. This CDR3 comprises 13 residues. In DNA, the CDR3 is TGTGCCAGCAGCGTAGCCATCCAAGAGACCCAGTACTTC. This gives the protein CASSVAIQETQYF.

Remarks on this clone: The sample carries other DNA sequences with the same CDR3. Here the CDR3 DNA reads TGTGCCAGCAGCCAAGAAGCAGGGGGGAACACTGAAGCTTTCTTT. It encodes CASSQEAGGNTEAFF. J is TRBJ1-1 and V is TRBV3-1 (or the pseudogene TRBV3-2); 7 nucleotides agree with TRBD1. Trimming cost V 0 bases and J 1 base; bases outside gene matches: 2. The CDR3 spans 15 residues. CDR1 and CDR2 from the germline V gene are LGHDT and YNNKEL (reference sequence).

The V and J genes are TRBV11-2 and TRBJ2-7; 9 positions agree with TRBD2. V lost 2 bases to trimming and J lost 1 base; unmatched junction nucleotides: 3. The CDR3 totals 15 residues. Germline CDR1 reads SGHAT; CDR2 reads FQNNGV. As DNA, the CDR3 is TGTGCCAGCAGCTTACTAGCGGGGAATTCCTACGAGCAGTACTTC. Its protein product is CASSLLAGNSYEQYF.

The chain uses TRBV2 and TRBJ2-6; D gene unclear. Germline V lookup: CDR1 SNHLY, CDR2 FYNNEI. The CDR3 loop spans 15 amino acids. V was shortened by 1 base and J by 2 bases, with 6 bases between the two germline ends. The DNA for the CDR3 is TGTGCCAGCAGTGAAGATCAGACTGGGGCCAACGTCCTGACTTTC. It encodes CASSEDQTGANVLTF.

This chain joins TRBV2 and TRBJ2-1; 8 positions match TRBD1. In germline, CDR1 is SNHLY, CDR2 FYNNEI. The trim removed 6 bases at V and 0 bases at J, leaving 4 bases unmatched. The CDR3 has 15 residues. CDR3 loop: CASRKDRDSYNEQFF. CDR3 nucleotides: TGTGCCAGCAGGAAGGACAGGGACTCCTACAATGAGCAGTTCTTC.